These 5 T cell receptor beta chains share one sample of origin, sequenced in a study of T cell responses to AZD1222 COVID-19 vaccine. Assay: immunoSEQ multiplex PCR; the TCRdb copy retains only in-frame clones and omits some. This sample carries over 150,000 clones, approximately 90% of them seen once, and the ten largest clones take about 6.1%. Sequences were derived from peripheral blood, sampled on day 0 of AZD1222 vaccination. The receptor source for this set is an adult in good health.

The chain is built from TRBV9 and TRBJ2-3; no reliable D call. V lost 0 bases and J 2 bases, leaving 7 bases between the germline ends. Per the germline V gene, CDR1 is SGDLS and CDR2 is YYNGEE. The CDR3 extends over 14 amino acids. Here the CDR3 DNA reads TGTGCCAGCAGCGTAGTGGGCAACACAGATACGCAGTATTTT. Protein: CASSVVGNTDTQYF. The variable domain in full, with the rest retrieved from reference TRBV9 and TRBJ2-3, is DSGVTQTPKHLITATGQRVTLRCSPRSGDLSVYWYQQSLDQGLQFLIQYYNGEERAKGNILERFSAQQFPDLHSELNLSSLELGDSALYFCASSVVGNTDTQYFGPGTRLTVL.

This clone was seen a few times. The chain recombines TRBV6-5 with TRBJ2-7, with 7 bases matching TRBD2. Germline trimming cut 5 bases from V and 2 bases from J; bases unmatched to any gene: 9. CDR3 length equals 15 residues. Germline CDR1 reads MNHEY; CDR2 reads SVGAGI. CDR3 region: CASSLSSGGPYEQYF. The CDR3, as DNA: TGTGCCAGCAGTCTCTCTAGCGGAGGTCCCTACGAGCAGTACTTC.

The chain is built from TRBV27 and TRBJ2-1; weak D call: TRBD2 (6 bases). Per the germline V gene, CDR1 is MNHEY and CDR2 is SMNVEV (reference sequence). The CDR3 runs 14 residues. Trimming stripped 9 bases from V and 7 bases from J, with 19 bases between. The DNA of the CDR3 is TGTGCCAGGAGGGTTAGCGGCCACCGTAATGAGCAGTTCTTC. Protein product: CARRVSGHRNEQFF.

This chain joins TRBV6-2 or TRBV6-3 and TRBJ2-7, with 8 bases identical to TRBD1. The CDR3 has 13 amino acids. The V segment lost 5 bases and the J segment 6 bases; nucleotides outside the gene matches: 6. Germline V lookup: CDR1 MNHEY, CDR2 SVGEGT. CDR3 DNA sequence: TGTGCCAGCAGTACTGGACAGGGTGGCGAGCAGTACTTC. Amino acids: CASSTGQGGEQYF.

In its sample, this clone was seen a few times. The rearrangement links TRBV3-1 (or the pseudogene TRBV3-2) to TRBJ2-7, with D possibly TRBD2 on 6 matching bases. CDR3 size: 13 residues. V shed 4 bases and J shed 2 bases, with 9 bases lying between them. Per germline, CDR1 LGHDT and CDR2 YNNKEL (reference sequence). CDR3: CASSRGAAYEQYF. CDR3 nucleotides: TGTGCCAGCAGCCGCGGGGCAGCCTACGAGCAGTACTTC.